A selection of T cell receptor beta chains follows, all from one sample in a study of a mutant IDH1 vaccine in newly diagnosed glioma. These TCRs' antigens remain unknown. Data came from immunoSEQ multiplex PCR; TCRdb stores just in-frame clones and leaves some out. The sample contains over 30,000 clones, approximately 53% of which appear only once. The sequencing used PBMCs, collected from a glioma patient whose treatment included an IDH1 peptide vaccine. The receptor source for this set is a woman aged 18-35 years with glioma. Both conserved end residues are part of each CDR3. A D gene is named only where the DNA matches it firmly. Clone size is not always given. Where it is, it says once, few, many or a class for expanded clones.

j_call: TRBJ2-7; d_call: TRBD1; clone_size: few; v_call: TRBV4-1; cdr3_aa: CASSQHGQGENEQYF; cdr3_nt: TGCGCCAGCAGCCAACATGGACAGGGCGAGAACGAGCAGTACTTC
j_call: TRBJ1-4; d_call: .; clone_size: .; v_call: TRBV2; cdr3_aa: CASSRQAPSTNEKLFF; cdr3_nt: TGTGCCAGCAGTAGACAGGCCCCATCAACTAATGAAAAACTGTTTTTT
j_call: TRBJ1-1; d_call: .; clone_size: .; v_call: TRBV30; cdr3_aa: CAWSVRTENTEAFF; cdr3_nt: TGTGCCTGGAGTGTCAGGACAGAGAACACTGAAGCTTTCTTT
j_call: TRBJ2-1; d_call: .; clone_size: .; v_call: TRBV27; cdr3_aa: CASSLVAVGYNEQFF; cdr3_nt: TGTGCCAGCAGTTTAGTAGCGGTTGGGTACAATGAGCAGTTCTTC
j_call: TRBJ1-5; d_call: .; clone_size: .; v_call: TRBV7-3; cdr3_aa: CASSLTENQPQHF; cdr3_nt: TGTGCCAGCAGCTTGACAGAGAATCAGCCCCAGCATTTT
j_call: TRBJ2-2; d_call: TRBD2; clone_size: .; v_call: TRBV2; cdr3_aa: CASSGNSGRATGELFF; cdr3_nt: TGTGCCAGCAGTGGGAATAGCGGGAGGGCCACCGGGGAGCTGTTTTTT
j_call: TRBJ2-3; d_call: TRBD2; clone_size: .; v_call: TRBV6-4; cdr3_aa: CASSSRPAGTSTDTQYF; cdr3_nt: TGTGCCAGCAGTTCTCGTCCAGCGGGAACTAGCACAGATACGCAGTATTTT
j_call: TRBJ2-5; d_call: .; clone_size: .; v_call: TRBV18; cdr3_aa: CASSPTGNQETQYF; cdr3_nt: TGTGCCAGCTCACCCACAGGGAATCAGGAGACCCAGTACTTC
j_call: TRBJ1-2; d_call: .; clone_size: .; v_call: TRBV2; cdr3_aa: CASMGGGNYGYTF; cdr3_nt: TGTGCCAGCATGGGTGGGGGCAACTATGGCTACACCTTC
j_call: TRBJ2-2; d_call: TRBD2; clone_size: few; v_call: TRBV7-9; cdr3_aa: CASSRAGERNTGELFF; cdr3_nt: TGTGCCAGCAGTCGGGCGGGGGAGAGGAACACCGGGGAGCTGTTTTTT
j_call: TRBJ2-3; d_call: .; clone_size: few; v_call: TRBV7-8; cdr3_aa: CASSLNGGQGDTQYF; cdr3_nt: TGTGCCAGCAGCTTAAACGGGGGCCAGGGAGATACGCAGTATTTT
j_call: TRBJ1-2; d_call: .; clone_size: .; v_call: TRBV5-6; cdr3_aa: CASSLLKGGSYGYTF; cdr3_nt: TGTGCCAGCAGCTTGCTTAAGGGGGGATCTTATGGCTACACCTTC
j_call: TRBJ1-3; d_call: .; clone_size: .; v_call: TRBV9; cdr3_aa: CASSVGQDPGNTIYF; cdr3_nt: TGTGCCAGCAGCGTAGGTCAGGACCCTGGAAACACCATATATTTT
j_call: TRBJ1-2; d_call: .; clone_size: .; v_call: TRBV7-2; cdr3_aa: CASSLGSGGNYGYTF; cdr3_nt: TGTGCCAGCAGCTTAGGATCCGGGGGGAACTATGGCTACACCTTC
j_call: TRBJ2-6; d_call: .; clone_size: .; v_call: TRBV28; cdr3_aa: CASRTPTGSGANVLTF; cdr3_nt: TGTGCCAGCAGGACCCCGACTGGCTCTGGGGCCAACGTCCTGACTTTC
j_call: TRBJ1-4; d_call: .; clone_size: .; v_call: TRBV6-4; cdr3_aa: CASSDSGGAGKLFF; cdr3_nt: TGTGCCAGCAGTGACTCGGGGGGGGCTGGGAAACTGTTTTTT
j_call: TRBJ1-2; d_call: TRBD1; clone_size: .; v_call: TRBV4-3; cdr3_aa: CASSQERTGLGYTF; cdr3_nt: TGCGCCAGCAGCCAAGAAAGGACAGGGCTCGGGTACACCTTC
j_call: TRBJ1-2; d_call: TRBD1; clone_size: .; v_call: TRBV29-1; cdr3_aa: CSGGQGDYGYTF; cdr3_nt: TGCAGCGGGGGACAGGGAGACTATGGCTACACCTTC
j_call: TRBJ1-1; d_call: .; clone_size: few; v_call: TRBV7-9; cdr3_aa: CASSPGSMNTEAFF; cdr3_nt: TGTGCCAGCAGCCCAGGGTCCATGAACACTGAAGCTTTCTTT
j_call: TRBJ1-4; d_call: TRBD1; clone_size: once; v_call: TRBV7-8; cdr3_aa: CASSDRGGSATNEKLFF; cdr3_nt: TGTGCCAGCAGCGACAGGGGGGGGTCTGCAACTAATGAAAAACTGTTTTTT
j_call: TRBJ1-4; d_call: .; clone_size: .; v_call: TRBV2; cdr3_aa: CASSADTSTNEKLFF; cdr3_nt: TGTGCCAGCAGTGCGGACACTTCGACTAATGAAAAACTGTTTTTT
j_call: TRBJ2-2; d_call: .; clone_size: few; v_call: TRBV7-9; cdr3_aa: CASSLESRTGELFF; cdr3_nt: TGTGCCAGCAGCTTAGAGTCTCGCACCGGGGAGCTGTTTTTT
j_call: TRBJ1-5; d_call: TRBD1; clone_size: few; v_call: TRBV19; cdr3_aa: CASSMGDRGLPSNQPQHF; cdr3_nt: TGTGCCAGTAGTATGGGGGACAGGGGGTTACCTAGCAATCAGCCCCAGCATTTT
j_call: TRBJ1-4; d_call: .; clone_size: .; v_call: TRBV11-3; cdr3_aa: CASSLDRVDEKLFF; cdr3_nt: TGTGCCAGCAGCTTAGATCGGGTGGATGAAAAACTGTTTTTT
j_call: TRBJ2-5; d_call: .; clone_size: few; v_call: TRBV7-2; cdr3_aa: CASSHRGPETQYF; cdr3_nt: TGTGCCAGCAGCCACCGGGGCCCAGAGACCCAGTACTTC
j_call: TRBJ2-3; d_call: .; clone_size: once; v_call: TRBV9; cdr3_aa: CASNLPGLGTDTQYF; cdr3_nt: TGTGCCAGCAACCTCCCTGGTCTAGGCACAGATACGCAGTATTTT
j_call: TRBJ1-5; d_call: .; clone_size: .; v_call: TRBV2; cdr3_aa: CASRAGTVSNQPQHF; cdr3_nt: TGTGCCAGCAGAGCCGGGACGGTAAGCAATCAGCCCCAGCATTTT
j_call: TRBJ1-3; d_call: .; clone_size: .; v_call: TRBV29-1; cdr3_aa: CSVVRGGNTIYF; cdr3_nt: TGCAGCGTTGTGAGGGGTGGAAACACCATATATTTT
j_call: TRBJ1-5; d_call: .; clone_size: .; v_call: TRBV6-5; cdr3_aa: CASSPIGSNQPQHF; cdr3_nt: TGTGCCAGCAGTCCTATAGGGTCCAATCAGCCCCAGCATTTT
j_call: TRBJ2-1; d_call: TRBD2; clone_size: .; v_call: TRBV4-2; cdr3_aa: CASSQLLAGGGEQFF; cdr3_nt: TGTGCCAGCAGCCAATTACTAGCGGGAGGAGGTGAGCAGTTCTTC
j_call: TRBJ2-7; d_call: TRBD2; clone_size: .; v_call: TRBV6-5; cdr3_aa: CASSYSAGESYEQYF; cdr3_nt: TGTGCCAGCAGTTACTCAGCGGGGGAGTCCTACGAGCAGTACTTC
j_call: TRBJ2-3; d_call: TRBD2; clone_size: .; v_call: TRBV14; cdr3_aa: CASSYRLAGDYETDTQYF; cdr3_nt: TGTGCCAGCAGCTACCGACTAGCGGGAGACTACGAGACAGATACGCAGTATTTT
j_call: TRBJ1-5; d_call: .; clone_size: .; v_call: TRBV27; cdr3_aa: CASSFLAGRNQPQHF; cdr3_nt: TGTGCCAGCAGTTTCTTGGCAGGGCGCAATCAGCCCCAGCATTTT